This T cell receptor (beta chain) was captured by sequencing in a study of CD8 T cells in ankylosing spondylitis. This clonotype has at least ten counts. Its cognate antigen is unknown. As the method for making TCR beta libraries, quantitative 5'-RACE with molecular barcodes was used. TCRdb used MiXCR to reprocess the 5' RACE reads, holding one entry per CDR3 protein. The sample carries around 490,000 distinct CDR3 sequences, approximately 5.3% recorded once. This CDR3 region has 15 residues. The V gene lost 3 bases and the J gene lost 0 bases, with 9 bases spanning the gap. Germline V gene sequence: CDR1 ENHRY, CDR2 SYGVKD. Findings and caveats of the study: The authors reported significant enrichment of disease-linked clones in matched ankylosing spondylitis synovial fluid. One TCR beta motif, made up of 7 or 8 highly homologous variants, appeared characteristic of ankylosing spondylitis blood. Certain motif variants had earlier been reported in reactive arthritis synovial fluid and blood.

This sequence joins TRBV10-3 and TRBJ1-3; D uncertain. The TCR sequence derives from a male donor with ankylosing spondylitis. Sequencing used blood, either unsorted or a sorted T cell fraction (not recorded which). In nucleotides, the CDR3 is TGTGCCATCAGTGAATACGGAAACTCTGGAAACACCATATATTTT. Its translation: CAISEYGNSGNTIYF.